This TCR beta chain was obtained from a study of T cell repertoires in cytomegalovirus infection. Study-level information: Public TCR beta signatures were indicative of both CMV infection and a matching HLA type.

Study results and caveats: CMV-specific TCR beta clonotypes restricted by HLA-C were the ones dominating the ex vivo response. Of the TCR beta families, the public ones yielded a cumulative frequency that identified carriers of CMV plus the relevant HLA.

TCRdb recomputed calls from the reads with MiXCR, one row per CDR3 protein. The profile shows 300,000 or so distinct CDR3 sequences, 20% to 30% of them singletons. Notes on this clonotype: Its target is not known.

Sequenced input: PBMCs. The origin of this receptor is a human donor in good health (CMV status not recorded). Some clones in this sample may be carry-over from other donors' samples.

CDR3 region: CASVLAKNIQYF. The CDR3 bases are TGTGCCAGCGTTTTAGCCAAAAACATTCAGTACTTC. This chain joins TRBV12-3 or TRBV12-4 and TRBJ2-4; D ambiguous. V was clipped by 8 bases and J by 0 bases, with 5 bases between them. CDR3 size: 12 residues.